The 28 T cell receptor beta chains reported below all come from one sample, sequenced in a study of shared clonotypes between healthy human individuals. Here immunoSEQ multiplex PCR was the method, and the copy in TCRdb shows in-frame clones only, minus some. This sample has a few million clones; just under 95% occur once, and the top ten carry approximately 0.4%. The sequencing sample was made of naive CD4+ T cells from PBMCs. Subset described: CD45RA+ positively selected. These receptors came from a man aged 18 to 30 in good health. Some clones in this sample may be carry-over from other donors' samples.

The V call is TRBV6-5, the J call TRBJ1-1; D remains ambiguous. CDR1 MNHEY and CDR2 SVGAGI come from the germline V gene. The CDR3 length is 14 residues. The V gene lost 8 bases and the J gene lost 0 bases, with 13 bases spanning the gap. CDR3 amino acids: CASLPRLMNTEAFF. The DNA for the CDR3 is TGTGCCAGCCTTCCGCGGCTGATGAACACTGAAGCTTTCTTT.

The genes are TRBV18 and TRBJ2-7, with 8 bases fitting TRBD1. V shed 3 bases, J shed 2 bases, and the junction held 9 bases outside the gene matches. The CDR3 extends over 16 amino acids. The V gene's germline CDR1 is KGHSH and CDR2 LQKENI. CDR3 sequence (DNA): TGTGCCAGCTCACCTCCAATTGGACAGGGTACCTACGAGCAGTACTTC. This gives the protein CASSPPIGQGTYEQYF.

The chain has TRBV2 and TRBJ1-2; TRBD1 is a possible D gene (6 bases). The germline V and J ends were trimmed by 7 bases and 7 bases, with 19 bases remaining between them. This CDR3 comprises 14 residues. Germline V lookup: CDR1 SNHLY, CDR2 FYNNEI. The CDR3 nucleotides read TGTGCCAGCACCGGGACATTGGAGGGTCTTGGCTACACCTTC. Its translation: CASTGTLEGLGYTF. Complete variable domain (other parts from reference TRBV2 and TRBJ1-2): EPEVTQTPSHQVTQMGQEVILRCVPISNHLYFYWYRQILGQKVEFLVSFYNNEISEKSEIFDDQFSVERPDGSNFTLKIRSTKLEDSAMYFCASTGTLEGLGYTFGSGTRLTVV.

V is TRBV6-1 and J is TRBJ1-2, with 8 bases identical to TRBD1. V trimming: 2 bases; J trimming: 3 bases; junction bases outside the gene matches: 14. The CDR3 is 18 residues long. Per the germline V gene, CDR1 is MNHNS and CDR2 is SASEGT. CDR3 residues: CASSERRQGAGLYYGYTF. The CDR3 DNA follows: TGTGCCAGCAGTGAACGGCGGCAGGGGGCAGGTCTATACTATGGCTACACCTTC.

The rearrangement joins TRBV7-2 to TRBJ2-1; either TRBD1 or TRBD2 may supply D (5 bases each). Trimming left V 4 bases short and J 0 bases short, with 13 bases between. Germline CDR1 reads SGHTA; CDR2 reads FQGNSA. CDR3 length equals 16 residues. The chain's CDR3 is CASSWDRVSSYNEQFF. The CDR3 nucleotides read TGTGCCAGCAGCTGGGACCGGGTAAGCTCCTACAATGAGCAGTTCTTC.

The rearrangement links TRBV7-2 to TRBJ2-5; 7 bases line up with TRBD2. The CDR3 sequence is 12 residues long. Germline CDR1 and CDR2: SGHTA and FQGNSA. V shed 5 bases and J 9 bases; nucleotides not matched to a gene: 6. The CDR3 bases are TGTGCCAGCAGCGTTGATGGGGGGGCCCAGTACTTC. Its translation is CASSVDGGAQYF.

The chain employs TRBV5-4 and TRBJ1-2, with D perhaps matching TRBD1 (6 bases). Germline values: CDR1 SGHNT, CDR2 YYREEE (reference sequence). The CDR3 consists of 14 residues. The V gene lost 0 bases and the J gene lost 5 bases, with 11 bases spanning the gap. This CDR3 is CASSLGGQMYGYTF. In DNA, the CDR3 is TGTGCCAGCAGCTTGGGGGGGCAAATGTATGGCTACACCTTC.

The chain links TRBV11-2 to TRBJ2-1; D remains unclear. The CDR3 consists of 11 residues. The germline V gene has CDR1 SGHAT and CDR2 FQNNGV. Trimming took off 1 base at V and 10 bases at J, with 5 bases between the two ends. Written as DNA, the CDR3 is TGTGCCAGCAGCTTAGTGGCAGAGCAGTTCTTC. Protein sequence: CASSLVAEQFF.

The chain employs TRBV18 and TRBJ2-5, with TRBD1 matching 7 bases. Germline CDR1 reads KGHSH; CDR2 reads LQKENI. This CDR3 comprises 16 residues. Trimming cost V 4 bases and J 2 bases; bases outside gene matches: 10. The chain's CDR3 is CASSRRQGPKQETQYF. In DNA, the CDR3 is TGTGCCAGCTCACGGAGACAGGGTCCTAAGCAAGAGACCCAGTACTTC.

This chain joins TRBV18 and TRBJ1-2; D may be TRBD1 (6 bases). This CDR3 has 13 residues. Trimming left V 2 bases short and J 4 bases short, with 8 bases between. The germline gives CDR1 KGHSH, CDR2 LQKENI. The CDR3 sequence: CASSPKDSYGYTF. Here the CDR3 DNA reads TGTGCCAGCTCACCAAAGGACAGCTATGGCTACACCTTC.

The chain recombines TRBV7-2 with TRBJ2-7, with TRBD2 matching 7 bases. V lost 3 bases to trimming and J lost 1 base; unmatched junction nucleotides: 6. This CDR3 contains 15 residues. Germline values: CDR1 SGHTA, CDR2 FQGNSA. The CDR3 protein is CASSLAGEQSYEQYF. DNA of the CDR3: TGTGCCAGCAGCTTGGCGGGAGAGCAGTCCTACGAGCAGTACTTC. The variable domain in full, with the rest retrieved from reference TRBV7-2 and TRBJ2-7, is GAGVSQSPSNKVTEKGKDVELRCDPISGHTALYWYRQSLGQGLEFLIYFQGNSAPDKSGLPSDRFSAERTGGSVSTLTIQRTQQEDSAVYLCASSLAGEQSYEQYFGPGTRLTVT.

V is TRBV25-1 and J is TRBJ1-1; D is undetermined. Per germline, CDR1 MGHDK and CDR2 SYGVNS. Trimming pared 1 base from V and 4 bases from J, leaving 4 bases between. The length of the CDR3 is 12 residues. The CDR3 here is CASSESITEAFF. The CDR3 coding sequence is TGTGCCAGCAGTGAATCTATCACTGAAGCTTTCTTT.

In this sample, this clone turned up a few times. This chain joins TRBV4-1 and TRBJ1-1, with D unresolved. Trimming left V 1 base short and J 0 bases short, with 12 bases between. The germline gives CDR1 MGHRA, CDR2 YSYEKL. This CDR3 contains 16 residues. DNA of the CDR3: TGCGCCAGCAGCCAAGGCGGTCTTTTGGTGAACACTGAAGCTTTCTTT. Translated, it gives CASSQGGLLVNTEAFF.

The chain is built from TRBV28 and TRBJ2-1; possible D gene TRBD2, 5 bases. The germline V gene has CDR1 MDHEN and CDR2 SYDVKM. This CDR3 has 17 amino acids. With 3 bases removed from V and 7 bases from J, the gap between germline ends came to 22 bases. The CDR3 sequence: CASSLIIGLSGDNEQFF. The CDR3 coding sequence is TGTGCCAGCAGTTTGATCATTGGGTTGAGCGGAGATAATGAGCAGTTCTTC.

This chain links TRBV30 with TRBJ1-5; no definite D call. CDR3 length equals 14 residues. Trimming stripped 4 bases from V and 0 bases from J, with 10 bases between. Germline CDR1 GTSNPN, CDR2 SVGIG (reference sequence). The CDR3 here is CAWKSQISNQPQHF. As DNA, the CDR3 is TGTGCCTGGAAATCCCAGATTAGCAATCAGCCCCAGCATTTT.

Regarding this clone: The sample carries other DNA sequences with the same CDR3. V is TRBV5-1 and J is TRBJ2-1, with D perhaps matching TRBD2 (6 bases). This CDR3 comprises 13 residues. V was cut by 8 bases and J by 2 bases, with 11 bases left in between. Germline V gene sequence: CDR1 SGHRS, CDR2 YFSETQ. CDR3 amino acids: CASGAGTYNEQFF. The CDR3 bases are TGCGCCAGTGGGGCGGGGACCTACAATGAGCAGTTCTTC.

The chain links TRBV18 to TRBJ1-2; no definite D call. Germline loops: CDR1 KGHSH, CDR2 LQKENI. The germline V and J ends were trimmed by 0 bases and 5 bases, with 13 bases remaining between them. The CDR3 spans 15 residues. DNA for the CDR3: TGTGCCAGCTCACCACCCAGGTCAGAGGGTTATGGCTACACCTTC. This translates into CASSPPRSEGYGYTF. The full variable domain, rest sourced from reference TRBV18 and TRBJ1-2, is NAGVMQNPRHLVRRRGQEARLRCSPMKGHSHVYWYRQLPEEGLKFMVYLQKENIIDESGMPKERFSAEFPKEGPSILRIQQVVRGDSAAYFCASSPPRSEGYGYTFGSGTRLTVV.

This sequence joins TRBV7-8 and TRBJ2-7; 8 bases match TRBD1. CDR1 SGHVS and CDR2 FQNEAQ come from the germline V gene. The CDR3 contains 15 residues. V trimming: 0 bases; J trimming: 5 bases; junction bases outside the gene matches: 6. CDR3 in DNA: TGTGCCAGCAGCTTAGCGGGGACAGGCACCAACGAGCAGTACTTC. It translates to CASSLAGTGTNEQYF.

This rearrangement joins TRBV7-3 to TRBJ2-3; 12 nucleotides agree with TRBD2. V trimming: 4 bases; J trimming: 4 bases; junction bases outside the gene matches: 6. Per germline, CDR1 SGHTA and CDR2 FQGTGA. This CDR3 is 16 amino acids long. The CDR3 bases are TGTGCCAGCAGCTCTGGACTAGCGGGACGGGCAGATACGCAGTATTTT. This gives the protein CASSSGLAGRADTQYF.

The chain combines TRBV4-3 with TRBJ1-1; 8 bases align to TRBD1. J lost 6 bases, V lost 5 bases, and 14 bases had no gene match. The germline V gene has CDR1 LGHNA and CDR2 YSLEER. There are 16 residues in the CDR3. CDR3 region: CASSIYQGAPYAEAFF. As DNA, the CDR3 is TGCGCCAGCAGCATCTATCAGGGGGCGCCTTACGCTGAAGCTTTCTTT.

V and J are TRBV5-4 and TRBJ2-3, with 8 bases aligning to TRBD1. V shed 9 bases, J shed 4 bases, and the junction held 10 bases outside the gene matches. This CDR3 region has 14 residues. CDR1 SGHNT and CDR2 YYREEE come from the germline V gene (reference sequence). Here the CDR3 reads CATIDRGGADTQYF. The CDR3 nucleotides read TGTGCCACCATCGACAGGGGTGGGGCAGATACGCAGTATTTT.

The rearrangement links TRBV18 to TRBJ2-1; 13 bases fit TRBD2. Germline CDR1 KGHSH, CDR2 LQKENI. The CDR3 sequence is 16 residues long. J lost 9 bases, V lost 4 bases, and 9 bases had no gene match. Here the CDR3 reads CASSLGTSGTRVEQFF. CDR3 bases: TGTGCCAGCTCACTCGGGACTAGCGGGACCCGAGTTGAGCAGTTCTTC. Full variable domain (missing parts from reference TRBV18 and TRBJ2-1): NAGVMQNPRHLVRRRGQEARLRCSPMKGHSHVYWYRQLPEEGLKFMVYLQKENIIDESGMPKERFSAEFPKEGPSILRIQQVVRGDSAAYFCASSLGTSGTRVEQFFGPGTRLTVL.

The J gene is TRBJ1-5, the V gene TRBV6-6, with D tentatively TRBD1 (6 bases). CDR1 is MNHNY, CDR2 SVGAGI, per germline (reference sequence). The CDR3 covers 16 residues. V lost 5 bases and J 4 bases, leaving 18 bases between the germline ends. The CDR3 coding sequence is TGTGCCAGCAGTGGATTGGACAGCCTCGGGAATCAGCCCCAGCATTTT. Translating gives CASSGLDSLGNQPQHF.

Details on this clone: A much larger clone sits a single nucleotide away, making a read error possible. This chain links TRBV7-2 with TRBJ1-1, with D perhaps matching TRBD1 (5 bases). Trimming took off 5 bases at V and 1 base at J, with 8 bases between the two ends. Germline-derived CDR1 and CDR2 are SGHTA and FQGNSA. The CDR3 has 13 residues. The CDR3 sequence is CASSIGQNTEAFF. CDR3 nucleotide sequence: TGTGCCAGCAGCATAGGACAGAACACTGAAGCTTTCTTT.

The gene calls are TRBV10-3 and TRBJ2-2; D is unresolved. The CDR3 is 12 amino acids. The germline V and J ends were trimmed by 6 bases and 7 bases, with 9 bases remaining between them. The germline gives CDR1 ENHRY, CDR2 SYGVKD. Here the CDR3 reads CAISSSGGELFF. For the CDR3, the DNA is TGTGCCATCAGCTCCTCGGGCGGGGAGCTGTTTTTT.

This clone turned up a few times. The rearrangement links TRBV6-5 to TRBJ2-7; 9 positions match TRBD2. Germline-derived CDR1 and CDR2 are MNHEY and SVGAGI. The length of the CDR3 is 14 residues. Trimming at V came to 5 bases and at J to 3 bases, leaving 5 bases not matched to a gene. CDR3 nucleotides: TGTGCCAGCAGTGAAGGGACTAGCAGCTACGAGCAGTACTTC. Protein sequence: CASSEGTSSYEQYF.

The chain uses TRBV30 and TRBJ2-5; a weak D match, TRBD1 (5 bases). Germline-derived CDR1 and CDR2 are GTSNPN and SVGIG (reference sequence). V was pared by 7 bases and J by 5 bases, with 17 bases between. This CDR3 spans 13 amino acids. The CDR3 bases are TGTGCCTTAGACCTAACAGGTGGGGAGACCCAGTACTTC. It yields the protein CALDLTGGETQYF.

The rearrangement uses TRBV5-1 and TRBJ1-5; D call uncertain. Germline CDR1 reads SGHRS; CDR2 reads YFSETQ. The CDR3 contains 13 residues. With 4 bases removed from V and 4 bases from J, the gap between germline ends came to 9 bases. CDR3 amino acids: CASSVGVNQPQHF. Written as DNA, the CDR3 is TGCGCCAGCAGCGTCGGGGTAAATCAGCCCCAGCATTTT. Full variable domain (outside the CDR3, taken from reference TRBV5-1 and TRBJ1-5): KAGVTQTPRYLIKTRGQQVTLSCSPISGHRSVSWYQQTPGQGLQFLFEYFSETQRNKGNFPGRFSGRQFSNSRSEMNVSTLELGDSALYLCASSVGVNQPQHFGDGTRLSIL.